A single sample is the source of the 22 T cell receptor beta chains below, sequenced in a study of CD8 T cells in Susac syndrome. When the RNA was reverse transcribed, random hexamers were used with an input of roughly 0.45 to 1 ug. TCRdb re-derived calls from the immunoSEQ multiplex PCR reads in MiXCR, one entry per CDR3 protein. The sample has some 130,000 distinct CDR3 sequences, around 80% seen once. Sample: CD8+ T cells from PBMCs. Receptor source: a human donor with multiple sclerosis.

The chain couples TRBV2 to TRBJ2-5; 9 positions match TRBD2. CDR3 size: 13 residues. Germline CDR1 is SNHLY and CDR2 is FYNNEI. With 8 bases clipped from V and 5 bases from J, the junction kept 6 bases outside the gene matches. The CDR3 coding sequence is TGTGCCAGCGGGACTAGCTCGATGGAGACCCAGTACTTC. It yields the protein CASGTSSMETQYF. The entire variable domain, with the rest obtained from reference TRBV2 and TRBJ2-5, is as follows: EPEVTQTPSHQVTQMGQEVILRCVPISNHLYFYWYRQILGQKVEFLVSFYNNEISEKSEIFDDQFSVERPDGSNFTLKIRSTKLEDSAMYFCASGTSSMETQYFGPGTRLLVL.

The chain has TRBV11-2 and TRBJ2-1, with TRBD2 matching 7 bases. The CDR3 is 16 amino acids. Germline V CDR1 and CDR2: SGHAT, FQNNGV. Germline trimming cut 7 bases from V and 0 bases from J; bases unmatched to any gene: 9. The CDR3 DNA follows: TGTGCCAGCAACAACCTAGCGGAAAGCTCCTACAATGAGCAGTTCTTC. This codes for CASNNLAESSYNEQFF.

This clonotype was recorded once. The J gene is TRBJ2-5, the V gene TRBV2; TRBD2 matches 7 bases. V shed 0 bases, J shed 1 base, and the junction held 5 bases outside the gene matches. There are 16 residues in the CDR3. Germline V CDR1 and CDR2: SNHLY, FYNNEI. The chain's CDR3 is CASSEAPTSAQETQYF. The CDR3 bases are TGTGCCAGCAGTGAAGCGCCTACTAGCGCCCAAGAGACCCAGTACTTC.

The rearrangement links TRBV5-1 to TRBJ1-5; D is unresolved. The germline gives CDR1 SGHRS, CDR2 YFSETQ. Trimming removed 4 bases at V and 2 bases at J, with 13 bases between. This CDR3 spans 15 amino acids. The CDR3 reads CASSLTGRGNQPQHF. The CDR3 region has the DNA TGCGCCAGCAGCCTAACCGGGAGGGGCAATCAGCCCCAGCATTTT.

The chain recombines TRBV5-4 with TRBJ1-2, with 9 bases aligning to TRBD1. CDR1 is SGHNT and CDR2 is YYREEE in the germline V gene (reference sequence). The V and J ends lost 0 bases and 5 bases, in that order; junction bases with no gene match: 2. CDR3 length equals 14 residues. The CDR3: CASSLGGTGYGYTF. In nucleotides, the CDR3 is TGTGCCAGCAGCTTGGGAGGGACAGGGTATGGCTACACCTTC.

Turning to this clonotype: A junction end diverges from the germline sequence, so it may reflect a read error. The chain recombines TRBV28 with TRBJ2-1; 8 bases map to TRBD2. The CDR3 contains 13 residues. Germline V lookup: CDR1 MDHEN, CDR2 SYDVKM. The CDR3 protein is CASSLRSGDEQSF. The CDR3 nucleotides read TGTGCCAGCAGCCTTCGTAGCGGGGATGAGCAGTCCTTC.

The chain links TRBV6-2 or TRBV6-3 to TRBJ2-1, with D unresolved. The CDR3 spans 16 residues. Germline CDR1 MNHEY, CDR2 SVGEGT. Trimming shortened V by 0 bases and J by 3 bases, and 12 bases separated the two germline ends. The CDR3 protein is CASSYSILTLYNEQFF. Written as DNA, the CDR3 is TGTGCCAGCAGTTACTCAATACTAACCCTCTACAATGAGCAGTTCTTC.

The J gene is TRBJ1-1, the V gene TRBV29-1; unclear D gene. The germline gives CDR1 SQVTM, CDR2 ANQGSEA. V lost 0 bases and J 6 bases, leaving 8 bases between the germline ends. CDR3 length equals 12 residues. CDR3 bases: TGCAGCGTTGAAGAATACCCCGCTGAAGCTTTCTTT. Protein product: CSVEEYPAEAFF. The full variable domain, its missing parts supplied by reference TRBV29-1 and TRBJ1-1, is SAVISQKPSRDICQRGTSLTIQCQVDSQVTMMFWYRQQPGQSLTLIATANQGSEATYESGFVIDKFPISRPNLTFSTLTVSNMSPEDSSIYLCSVEEYPAEAFFGQGTRLTVV.

The CDR3 DNA follows: TGCGCCAGCAGCCAAACTTGGGACCCACTTGGCTACACCTTC. Its translation: CASSQTWDPLGYTF. The chain links TRBV4-1 to TRBJ1-2; weak D call: TRBD1 (5 bases). Per the germline V gene, CDR1 is MGHRA and CDR2 is YSYEKL. V was clipped by 2 bases and J by 7 bases, with 14 bases between them. The CDR3 covers 14 residues.

The chain recombines TRBV19 with TRBJ2-7; maybe TRBD1 (5 bases). In germline, CDR1 is LNHDA, CDR2 SQIVND (reference sequence). This CDR3 contains 15 residues. Trimming left V 5 bases short and J 4 bases short, with 18 bases between. The CDR3 here is CASSVLQAPVYEQYF. DNA of the CDR3: TGTGCCAGTAGTGTATTACAGGCCCCGGTATACGAGCAGTACTTC. Full variable domain (missing parts from reference TRBV19 and TRBJ2-7): DGGITQSPKYLFRKEGQNVTLSCEQNLNHDAMYWYRQDPGQGLRLIYYSQIVNDFQKGDIAEGYSVSREKKESFPLTVTSAQKNPTAFYLCASSVLQAPVYEQYFGPGTRLTVT.

The CDR3 nucleotides are TGCGCCAGCAGCTTGGGGGCCGGGAACGGGGATGAGCAGTTCTTC. Protein product: CASSLGAGNGDEQFF. V is TRBV5-1 and J is TRBJ2-1; possibly TRBD2 for D (5 bases). CDR1 is SGHRS and CDR2 is YFSETQ in the germline V gene. The CDR3 runs 15 residues. The V and J ends lost 0 bases and 8 bases respectively, with 15 bases between them.

This clonotype was found once. The rearrangement links TRBV13 to TRBJ2-5; D possibly matches TRBD1 or TRBD2 (6 bases each). Trimming shortened V by 3 bases and J by 5 bases, and 19 bases separated the two germline ends. This CDR3 comprises 16 residues. The germline CDR1 and CDR2 sequences are PRHDT and FYEKMQ (reference sequence). This chain's CDR3 is CASSFTRGKGEETQYF. The CDR3 DNA reads TGTGCCAGCAGCTTTACGCGGGGAAAGGGGGAGGAGACCCAGTACTTC.

The chain uses TRBV6-1 and TRBJ1-2; D is unresolved. The germline V gene encodes CDR1 MNHNS and CDR2 SASEGT. With 5 bases removed from V and 4 bases from J, the gap between germline ends came to 14 bases. The length of the CDR3 is 14 residues. The CDR3 region has the DNA TGTGCCAGCAGTCAAACCGCTGACTTCTATGGCTACACCTTC. It encodes CASSQTADFYGYTF.

This chain connects TRBV29-1 to TRBJ2-2, with D perhaps TRBD1 (6 bases). This CDR3 is 15 amino acids long. The germline V and J ends were trimmed by 6 bases and 2 bases, with 16 bases remaining between them. Germline V gene sequence: CDR1 SQVTM, CDR2 ANQGSEA. Here the CDR3 DNA reads TGCAGCGTCCGTATCTCGGGACACAACACCGGGGAGCTGTTTTTT. Protein product: CSVRISGHNTGELFF.

This clonotype showed up just once. V and J are TRBV12-3 or TRBV12-4 and TRBJ2-7, with D uncertain. CDR3 length: 16 residues. The V and J ends lost 6 bases and 6 bases respectively, with 24 bases between them. The CDR3 DNA is TGTGCCAGCAGCCCGGTCAGGCCGTTGAGGACCTCCGAGCAGTACTTC. This gives the protein CASSPVRPLRTSEQYF.

This clonotype was counted only a few times. The V gene is TRBV7-9, the J gene TRBJ2-5, with D unclear. Per the germline V gene, CDR1 is SEHNR and CDR2 is FQNEAQ (reference sequence). The CDR3 contains 16 residues. Trimming left V 0 bases short and J 2 bases short, with 13 bases between. The DNA for the CDR3 is TGTGCCAGCAGCTTAGCGCTTTCTACAGTACAAGAGACCCAGTACTTC. Its translation is CASSLALSTVQETQYF.

This chain uses TRBV7-9 with TRBJ2-7, with 8 bases aligning to TRBD2. CDR3 length: 16 residues. The V segment lost 1 base and the J segment 3 bases; nucleotides outside the gene matches: 8. The germline V gene has CDR1 SEHNR and CDR2 FQNEAQ (reference sequence). The chain's CDR3 is CASSLGPSGQVYEQYV. In DNA, the CDR3 is TGTGCCAGCAGCTTAGGTCCTAGCGGGCAAGTCTACGAGCAGTACGTC.

The gene calls are TRBV6-2 or TRBV6-3 and TRBJ2-1; D is possibly TRBD1 (5 bases). CDR1 is MNHEY, CDR2 SVGEGT, per germline. The CDR3 sequence is 11 residues long. Trimming pared 4 bases from V and 8 bases from J, leaving 6 bases between. The CDR3 DNA reads TGTGCCAGCAGTTGGGGCCATGAGCAGTTCTTC. Translating gives CASSWGHEQFF.

The chain uses TRBV29-1 and TRBJ1-1, with D possibly matching TRBD1 (5 bases). Germline loops: CDR1 SQVTM, CDR2 ANQGSEA. V was clipped by 5 bases and J by 1 base, with 20 bases between them. CDR3 length: 16 amino acids. In nucleotides, the CDR3 is TGCAGCGTTAGGGGAGTTAAGGCCAGAGAGAACACTGAAGCTTTCTTT. Protein: CSVRGVKARENTEAFF.

This clonotype was counted only a few times. This rearrangement joins TRBV7-2 to TRBJ2-7; D is unresolved. Germline V CDR1 and CDR2: SGHTA, FQGNSA. This CDR3 region has 13 residues. V lost 0 bases to trimming and J lost 5 bases, with 8 bases between them. Here the CDR3 reads CASSLAVLNEQYF. In nucleotides, the CDR3 is TGTGCCAGCAGCTTAGCGGTTTTAAACGAGCAGTACTTC.

This chain joins TRBV10-3 and TRBJ1-3, with unresolved D. Germline lookup yields CDR1 ENHRY and CDR2 SYGVKD. Trimming removed 6 bases at V and 4 bases at J, with 4 bases between. This CDR3 contains 11 residues. The CDR3 region has the DNA TGTGCCATCAGACCCGGAAACACCATATATTTT. This translates into CAIRPGNTIYF.

This clonotype showed up just once. The chain links TRBV28 to TRBJ2-1; TRBD2 might be the D (5 bases). The V and J ends lost 2 bases and 7 bases respectively, with 15 bases between them. Germline CDR1 MDHEN, CDR2 SYDVKM. This CDR3 is built from 15 residues. CDR3 residues: CASSLQGYGENEQFF. DNA of the CDR3: TGTGCCAGCAGTTTACAAGGGTACGGGGAGAATGAGCAGTTCTTC.